This T cell receptor (beta chain) was sequenced for a study of blood T cell repertoires in COVID-19. Sequencing used immunoSEQ multiplex PCR; TCRdb keeps in-frame clones, though not all of them. The repertoire holds roughly 250,000 clones, with 65% to 85% as singletons. In germline, CDR1 is MNHEY, CDR2 SVGAGI. CDR3 length equals 12 residues. V lost 9 bases and J lost 2, with 10 bases in between. The sample taken for sequencing was peripheral blood. The rearrangement joins TRBV6-5 to TRBJ1-2; TRBD1 might be the D (5 bases). The TCR was taken from a man in his forties with active or convalescent COVID-19. CDR3 nucleotide sequence: TGTGCCAGTGTCAGGGAAAACTATGGCTACACCTTC. It specifies CASVRENYGYTF.